The entry below gives a single T cell receptor (beta chain) sequence along with its context. Its antigen is as yet unknown. Unique molecular identifiers were carried by the TCR beta cDNA libraries. Via MiXCR, TCRdb re-called the PCR reads, giving one row per CDR3 protein. The repertoire has roughly 870,000 distinct CDR3 sequences, about 50% of them found once; the top ten carry over 4%. The data originate from a study of post-analysis software for immune sequencing data. Study-wide results and caveats: There were about 5 TRBV segments more frequent in patients than controls, and TRBV5-6, TRBV5-1 and TRBV20-1 were among them.

The CDR3 has 12 residues. Germline assignment: CDR1 SQVTM and CDR2 ANQGSEA. V gave up 5 bases and J gave up 0 bases, with 7 bases separating them. The genes are TRBV29-1 and TRBJ2-5; no definite D call. The source of this sequence is a girl aged 10-17 years with multiple sclerosis. What was sequenced was blood. The CDR3 nucleotides read TGCAGCGTTAGGCAGTACCAAGAGACCCAGTACTTC. Translation: CSVRQYQETQYF.